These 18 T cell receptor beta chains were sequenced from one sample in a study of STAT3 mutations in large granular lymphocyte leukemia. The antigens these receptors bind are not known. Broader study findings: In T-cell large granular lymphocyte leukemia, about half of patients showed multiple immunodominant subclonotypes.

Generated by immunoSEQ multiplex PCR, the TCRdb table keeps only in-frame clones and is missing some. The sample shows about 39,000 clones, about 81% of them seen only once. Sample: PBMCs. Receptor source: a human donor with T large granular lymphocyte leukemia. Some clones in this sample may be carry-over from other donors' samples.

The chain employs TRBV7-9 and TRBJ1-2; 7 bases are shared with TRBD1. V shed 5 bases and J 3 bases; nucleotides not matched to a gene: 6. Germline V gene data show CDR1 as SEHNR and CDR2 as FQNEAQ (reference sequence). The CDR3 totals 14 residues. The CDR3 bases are TGTGCCAGCAGCCCTGGCAGGGGGGACTATGGCTACACCTTC. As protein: CASSPGRGDYGYTF.

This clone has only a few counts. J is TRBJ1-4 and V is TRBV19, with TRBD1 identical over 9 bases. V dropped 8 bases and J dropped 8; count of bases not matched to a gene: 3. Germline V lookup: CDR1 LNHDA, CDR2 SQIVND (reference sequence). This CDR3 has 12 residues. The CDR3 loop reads CASRDRVEKLFF. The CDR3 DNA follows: TGTGCCAGTCGGGACAGGGTAGAAAAACTGTTTTTT.

CDR3: CASSYSGGYTEAFF. Written as DNA, the CDR3 is TGTGCCAGCAGTTACTCGGGCGGGTACACTGAAGCTTTCTTT. The chain employs TRBV6-5 and TRBJ1-1, with D unclear. CDR3 size: 14 residues. Germline CDR1 and CDR2: MNHEY and SVGAGI. V was clipped by 0 bases and J by 3 bases, with 8 bases between them.

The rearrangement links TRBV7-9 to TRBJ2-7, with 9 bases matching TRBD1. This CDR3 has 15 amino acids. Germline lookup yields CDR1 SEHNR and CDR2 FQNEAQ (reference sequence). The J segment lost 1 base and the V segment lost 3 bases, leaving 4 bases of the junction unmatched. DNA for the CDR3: TGTGCCAGCAGCTTCACAGGGGGCAGTTCCTACGAGCAGTACTTC. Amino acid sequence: CASSFTGGSSYEQYF.

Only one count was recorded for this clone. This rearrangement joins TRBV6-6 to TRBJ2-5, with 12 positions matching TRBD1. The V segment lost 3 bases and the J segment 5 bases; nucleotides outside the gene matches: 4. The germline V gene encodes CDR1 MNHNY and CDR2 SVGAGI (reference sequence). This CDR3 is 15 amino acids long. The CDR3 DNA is TGTGCCAGCAGTTATTGGGACAGGGGGCTTGAGACCCAGTACTTC. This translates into CASSYWDRGLETQYF.

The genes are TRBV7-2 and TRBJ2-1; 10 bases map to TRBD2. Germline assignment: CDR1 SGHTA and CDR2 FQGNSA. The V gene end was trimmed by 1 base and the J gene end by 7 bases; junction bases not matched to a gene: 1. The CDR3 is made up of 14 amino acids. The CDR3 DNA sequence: TGTGCCAGCAGCTTAGATAGCGGGGGGAATGAGCAGTTCTTC. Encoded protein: CASSLDSGGNEQFF.

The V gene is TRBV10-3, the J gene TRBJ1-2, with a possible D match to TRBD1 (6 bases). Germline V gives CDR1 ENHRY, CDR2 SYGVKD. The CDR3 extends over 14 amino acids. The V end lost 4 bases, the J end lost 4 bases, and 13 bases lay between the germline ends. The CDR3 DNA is TGTGCCATCAGTGTGGCAGGGGCGGTCTATGGCTACACCTTC. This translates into CAISVAGAVYGYTF.

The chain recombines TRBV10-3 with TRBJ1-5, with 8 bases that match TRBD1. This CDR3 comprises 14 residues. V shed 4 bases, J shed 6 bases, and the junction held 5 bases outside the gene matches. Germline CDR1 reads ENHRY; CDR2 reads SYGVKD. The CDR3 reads CAISVQGGSQPQHF. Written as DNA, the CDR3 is TGTGCCATCAGTGTACAGGGGGGTAGTCAGCCCCAGCATTTT.

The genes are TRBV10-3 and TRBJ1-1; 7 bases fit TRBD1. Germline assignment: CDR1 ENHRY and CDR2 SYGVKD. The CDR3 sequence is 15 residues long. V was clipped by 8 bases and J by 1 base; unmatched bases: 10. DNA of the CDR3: TGTGCCATCCACAGCTCGGGACAGCCGAACACTGAAGCTTTCTTT. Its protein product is CAIHSSGQPNTEAFF.

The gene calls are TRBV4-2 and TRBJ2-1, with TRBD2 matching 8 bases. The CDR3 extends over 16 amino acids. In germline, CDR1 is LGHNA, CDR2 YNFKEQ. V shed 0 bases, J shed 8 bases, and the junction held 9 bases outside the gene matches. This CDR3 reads CASSQDLRGGGDEQFF. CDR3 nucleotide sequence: TGTGCCAGCAGCCAAGATCTCCGGGGGGGCGGGGATGAGCAGTTCTTC.

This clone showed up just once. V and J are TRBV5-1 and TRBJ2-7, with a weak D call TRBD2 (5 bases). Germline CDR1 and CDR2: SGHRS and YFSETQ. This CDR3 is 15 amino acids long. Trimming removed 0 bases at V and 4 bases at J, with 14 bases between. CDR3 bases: TGCGCCAGCAGCTTGGGAGTTACGACGGGGTACGAGCAGTACGTC. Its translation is CASSLGVTTGYEQYV.

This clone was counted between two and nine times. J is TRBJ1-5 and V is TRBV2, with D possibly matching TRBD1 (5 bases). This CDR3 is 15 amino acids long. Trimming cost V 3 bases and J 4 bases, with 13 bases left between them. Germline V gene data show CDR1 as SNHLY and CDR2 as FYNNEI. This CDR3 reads CASSDGRAGNQPQHF. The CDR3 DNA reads TGTGCCAGCAGTGACGGCAGGGCAGGTAATCAGCCCCAGCATTTT.

The CDR3 reads CASSDVLAQYQETQYF. As DNA, the CDR3 is TGTGCCAGCAGCGACGTACTAGCCCAGTACCAAGAGACCCAGTACTTC. The rearrangement links TRBV9 to TRBJ2-5; TRBD2 might be the D (6 bases). The germline gives CDR1 SGDLS, CDR2 YYNGEE. The length of the CDR3 is 16 residues. With 3 bases removed from V and 0 bases from J, the gap between germline ends came to 15 bases.

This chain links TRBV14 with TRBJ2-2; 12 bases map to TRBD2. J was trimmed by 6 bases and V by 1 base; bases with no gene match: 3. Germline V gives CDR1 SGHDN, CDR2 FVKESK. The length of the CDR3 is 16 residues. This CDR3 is CASSQVLAGGAGELFF. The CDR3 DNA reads TGTGCCAGCAGCCAAGTACTAGCGGGGGGTGCCGGGGAGCTGTTTTTT.

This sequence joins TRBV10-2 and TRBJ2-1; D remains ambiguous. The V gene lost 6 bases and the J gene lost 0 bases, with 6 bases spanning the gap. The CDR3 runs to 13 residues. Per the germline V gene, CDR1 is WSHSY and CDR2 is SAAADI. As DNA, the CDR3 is TGCGCCAGCAGCGGATTCTCCTACAATGAGCAGTTCTTC. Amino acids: CASSGFSYNEQFF.

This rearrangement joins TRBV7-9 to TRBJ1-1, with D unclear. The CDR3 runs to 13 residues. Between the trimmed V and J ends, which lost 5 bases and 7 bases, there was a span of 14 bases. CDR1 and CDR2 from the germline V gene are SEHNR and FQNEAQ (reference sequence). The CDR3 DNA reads TGTGCCAGCAGCCCACCTGGACGTGGTGAAGCTTTCTTT. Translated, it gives CASSPPGRGEAFF.

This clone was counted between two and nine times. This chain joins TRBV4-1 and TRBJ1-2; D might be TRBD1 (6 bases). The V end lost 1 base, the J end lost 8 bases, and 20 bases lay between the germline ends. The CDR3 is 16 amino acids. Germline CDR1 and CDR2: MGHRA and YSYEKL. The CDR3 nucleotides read TGCGCCAGCAGCCAAGCCCTCGAGCAAGGGGGTCGGGGCTACACCTTC. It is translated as CASSQALEQGGRGYTF.

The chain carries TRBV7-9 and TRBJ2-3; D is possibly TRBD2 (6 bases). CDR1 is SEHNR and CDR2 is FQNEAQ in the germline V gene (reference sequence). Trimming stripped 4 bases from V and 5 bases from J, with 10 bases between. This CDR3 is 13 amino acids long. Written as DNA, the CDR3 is TGTGCCAGCAGCTCCAGCGGGTTAGATACGCAGTATTTT. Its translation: CASSSSGLDTQYF.